Listed below are T cell receptor beta chains from one sample, sequenced in a study of OX40 agonist ivuxolimab in advanced cancers. Some clones are missing from TCRdb's copy, which holds only in-frame ones; the method was immunoSEQ multiplex PCR. This sample has about 82,000 clones, with roughly nine tenths found just once. Sample: CD4+ or CD8+ T cells sorted from blood, taken in a trial of the OX40 agonist ivuxolimab. These TCRs come from an adult with an advanced solid tumor such as melanoma, head and neck, liver or kidney cancer. Each CDR3 is given without its conserved first and last residue.

J gene	V gene	CDR3 protein
TRBJ1-2	TRBV28	ASSFLSGGTYGYT
TRBJ1-6	TRBV5-1	ASTVGQGNSPLH
TRBJ2-5	TRBV5-1	ASSLGRGRETQY
TRBJ2-1	TRBV18	ASSPLDRGRSYNEQF
TRBJ2-3	TRBV4-1	ASSPTSGRAADTQY
TRBJ2-5	TRBV30	AWSTSGTGLIGQETQY
TRBJ2-7	TRBV28	ASLPPSGRPSSLHEQY
TRBJ2-3	TRBV6-1	ASSEGQGTDTQY
TRBJ2-1	TRBV27	ASSPLIRDFSQF
TRBJ1-2	TRBV6-1	ASSEPGLRDYGYT
TRBJ2-3	TRBV9	ASSKHGTVTDTQY